The 3 T cell receptor beta chains below were found in one sample sequenced in a study of CD8 T cells in ankylosing spondylitis. Study-wide findings and caveats: In ankylosing spondylitis blood, a motif of several highly homologous TCR beta variants appeared characteristic.

MiXCR, applied by TCRdb to the 5' RACE reads, yields one record per CDR3 protein. The top ten hold around 0.51% of the sample, which has some 840,000 distinct CDR3 sequences, about 12% seen once. Their target antigens are unknown. The sample taken for sequencing was blood, either unsorted or a sorted T cell fraction (not recorded which). The source of these receptors is a male donor with ankylosing spondylitis.

This clonotype was picked up a small number of times. This chain connects TRBV6-5 to TRBJ1-5; TRBD1 matches at 8 bases. The CDR3 sequence is 15 residues long. The V gene end was trimmed by 2 bases and the J gene end by 7 bases; junction bases not matched to a gene: 7. Germline V lookup: CDR1 MNHEY, CDR2 SVGAGI. CDR3 loop: CASSYGQGREQPQHF. The CDR3 DNA reads TGTGCCAGCAGTTACGGACAGGGCCGGGAACAGCCCCAGCATTTT.

Only a few counts were recorded for this clonotype. The rearrangement uses TRBV20-1 and TRBJ2-7, with D perhaps matching TRBD1 (6 bases). The CDR3 is 14 residues long. The germline gives CDR1 DFQATT, CDR2 SNEGSKA (reference sequence). With 4 bases removed from V and 3 bases from J, the gap between germline ends came to 16 bases. As DNA, the CDR3 is TGCAGTGCTACCACCGGGACAACTTTCTACGAGCAGTACTTC. This sequence encodes CSATTGTTFYEQYF.

The chain joins TRBV20-1 to TRBJ2-7; D uncertain. The V and J ends lost 2 bases and 0 bases respectively, with 11 bases between them. Germline CDR1 is DFQATT and CDR2 is SNEGSKA (reference sequence). The CDR3 totals 14 residues. The CDR3 region is CSARRQLGSYEQYF. The DNA of the CDR3 is TGCAGTGCTAGACGGCAGTTAGGCTCCTACGAGCAGTACTTC.